This TCR beta chain was retrieved from a study of PD-1 blockade in classical Hodgkin lymphoma. In the study overall: The patients were dosed with nivolumab 3 mg/kg, infused intravenously every 2 weeks.

This clone was seen more than once but under ten times. The protocol was immunoSEQ multiplex PCR, while the TCRdb copy is restricted to in-frame clones and leaves out a portion. The sample lists some 90,000 clones; approximately 86% were seen once. In germline, CDR1 is SGHNT, CDR2 YYREEE (reference sequence). This CDR3 comprises 16 residues. The V segment lost 4 bases and the J segment 2 bases; nucleotides outside the gene matches: 9. As to time point: cycle 4 day 1 (C4D1), after five to seven weeks of nivolumab. After autologous stem cell transplantation all patients relapsed, and prior brentuximab vedotin exposure differed between cohorts.

This TCR came from a human donor with classical Hodgkin lymphoma. The gene calls are TRBV5-4 and TRBJ2-1; 7 positions match TRBD2. Sequenced here: peripheral blood mononuclear cells (PBMCs), sampled before the fourth cycle of nivolumab. CDR3 bases: TGTGCCAGCAGCCTGTACCGCGGGGGTACCTACAATGAGCAGTTCTTC. Protein product: CASSLYRGGTYNEQFF.